This TCR beta chain appears in the sequencing data of a study of shared clonotypes between healthy human individuals. Donors comprised only Caucasian adults living in Nashville, Tennessee. The assay used deep level. Sequencing was performed with immunoSEQ multiplex PCR; in TCRdb, only in-frame clones are kept and a portion is missing. This table holds roughly 1,100,000 clones, roughly 70% found once. The V gene lost 3 bases and the J gene lost 1 base, with 15 bases spanning the gap. The CDR3 totals 16 residues. Germline CDR1 reads SGHTA; CDR2 reads FQGNSA. Material: memory CD4+ T cells sorted from blood. Subset noted: CD45RA-negative fraction. This receptor was obtained from a man aged 18-30 years in good health. The V gene is TRBV7-2, the J gene TRBJ1-1; D unclear. The CDR3 sequence: CASSFDPDVTNTEAFF. CDR3 sequence (DNA): TGTGCCAGCAGCTTCGACCCGGACGTTACGAACACTGAAGCTTTCTTT.